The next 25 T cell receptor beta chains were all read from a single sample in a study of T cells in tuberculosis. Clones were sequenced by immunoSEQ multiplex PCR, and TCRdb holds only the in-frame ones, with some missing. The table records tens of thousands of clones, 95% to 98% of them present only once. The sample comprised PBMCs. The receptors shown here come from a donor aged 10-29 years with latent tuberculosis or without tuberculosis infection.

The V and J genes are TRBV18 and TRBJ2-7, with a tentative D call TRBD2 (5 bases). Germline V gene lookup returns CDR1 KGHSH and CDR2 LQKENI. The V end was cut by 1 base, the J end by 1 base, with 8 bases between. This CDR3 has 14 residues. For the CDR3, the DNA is TGTGCCAGCTCACCACTGAGGGTATCCTACGAGCAGTACTTC. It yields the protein CASSPLRVSYEQYF.

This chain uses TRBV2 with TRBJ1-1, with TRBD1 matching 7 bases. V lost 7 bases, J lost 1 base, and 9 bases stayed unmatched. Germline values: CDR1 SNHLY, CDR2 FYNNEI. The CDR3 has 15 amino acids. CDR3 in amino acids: CASTLDREANTEAFF. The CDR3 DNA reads TGTGCCAGCACGCTTGACAGGGAGGCGAACACTGAAGCTTTCTTT.

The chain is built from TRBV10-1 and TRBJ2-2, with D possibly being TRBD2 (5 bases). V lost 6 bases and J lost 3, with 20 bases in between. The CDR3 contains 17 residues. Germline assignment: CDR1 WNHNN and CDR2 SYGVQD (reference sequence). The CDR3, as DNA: TGCGCCAGCAGCGCTAGACCCTTAGAGGGCTACACCGGGGAGCTGTTTTTT. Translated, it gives CASSARPLEGYTGELFF.

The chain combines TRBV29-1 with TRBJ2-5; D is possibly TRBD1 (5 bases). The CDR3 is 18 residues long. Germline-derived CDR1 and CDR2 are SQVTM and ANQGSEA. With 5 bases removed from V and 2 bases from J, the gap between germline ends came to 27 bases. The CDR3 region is CSVWGYKQVGYRQETQYF. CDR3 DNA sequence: TGCAGCGTTTGGGGCTATAAACAGGTTGGCTACCGACAAGAGACCCAGTACTTC.

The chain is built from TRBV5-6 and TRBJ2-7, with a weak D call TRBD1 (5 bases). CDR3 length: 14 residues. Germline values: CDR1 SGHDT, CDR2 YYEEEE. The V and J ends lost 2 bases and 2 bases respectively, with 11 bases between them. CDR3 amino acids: CASSFGTGTYEQYF. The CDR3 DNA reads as TGTGCCAGCAGCTTCGGTACAGGCACCTACGAGCAGTACTTC. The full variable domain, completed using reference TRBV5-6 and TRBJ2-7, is DAGVTQSPTHLIKTRGQQVTLRCSPKSGHDTVSWYQQALGQGPQFIFQYYEEEERQRGNFPDRFSGHQFPNYSSELNVNALLLGDSALYLCASSFGTGTYEQYFGPGTRLTVT.

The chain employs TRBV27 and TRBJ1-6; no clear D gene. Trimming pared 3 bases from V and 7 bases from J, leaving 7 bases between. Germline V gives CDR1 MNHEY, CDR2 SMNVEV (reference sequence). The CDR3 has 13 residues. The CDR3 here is CASSFSRNSPLHF. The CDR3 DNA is TGTGCCAGCAGTTTCTCGAGGAATTCACCCCTCCACTTT.

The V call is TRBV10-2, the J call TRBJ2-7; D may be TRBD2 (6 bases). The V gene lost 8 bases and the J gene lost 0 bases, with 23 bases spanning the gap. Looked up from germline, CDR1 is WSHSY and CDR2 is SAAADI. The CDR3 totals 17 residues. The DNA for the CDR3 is TGCGCCAGCGGGAGAGCGGGCGGAACGATCGGCTCCTACGAGCAGTACTTC. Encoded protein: CASGRAGGTIGSYEQYF.

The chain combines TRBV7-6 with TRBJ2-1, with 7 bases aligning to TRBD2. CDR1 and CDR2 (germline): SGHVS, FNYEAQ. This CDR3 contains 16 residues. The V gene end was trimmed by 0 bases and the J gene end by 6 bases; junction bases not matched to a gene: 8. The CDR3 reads CASSLATSGIPNEQFF. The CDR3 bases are TGTGCCAGCAGCTTAGCGACCAGCGGGATCCCCAATGAGCAGTTCTTC.

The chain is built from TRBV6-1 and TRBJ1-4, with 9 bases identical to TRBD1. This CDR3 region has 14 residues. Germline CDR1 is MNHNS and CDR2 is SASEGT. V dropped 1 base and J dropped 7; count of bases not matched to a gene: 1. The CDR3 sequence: CASSEGTGVEKLFF. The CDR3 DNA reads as TGTGCCAGCAGTGAAGGGACAGGGGTTGAAAAACTGTTTTTT.

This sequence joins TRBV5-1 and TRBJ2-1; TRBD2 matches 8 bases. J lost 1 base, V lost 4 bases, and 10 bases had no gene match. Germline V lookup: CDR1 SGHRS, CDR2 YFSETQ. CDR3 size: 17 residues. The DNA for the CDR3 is TGCGCCAGCAGCAAGGCACCGGGACTAGGTTCCTACAATGAGCAGTTCTTC. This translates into CASSKAPGLGSYNEQFF.

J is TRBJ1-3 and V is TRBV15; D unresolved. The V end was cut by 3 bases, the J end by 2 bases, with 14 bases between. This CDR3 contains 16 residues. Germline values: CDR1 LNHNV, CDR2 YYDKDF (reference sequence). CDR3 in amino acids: CATSSILRETGNTIYF. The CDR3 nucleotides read TGTGCCACCAGCAGTATTCTCCGGGAGACTGGAAACACCATATATTTT.

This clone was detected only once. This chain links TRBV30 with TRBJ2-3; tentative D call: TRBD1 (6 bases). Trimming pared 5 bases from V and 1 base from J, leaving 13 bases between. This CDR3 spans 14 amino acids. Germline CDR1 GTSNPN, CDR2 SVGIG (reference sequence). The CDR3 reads CAWGTRGRTDTQYF. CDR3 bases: TGTGCCTGGGGAACCAGGGGCCGCACAGATACGCAGTATTTT.

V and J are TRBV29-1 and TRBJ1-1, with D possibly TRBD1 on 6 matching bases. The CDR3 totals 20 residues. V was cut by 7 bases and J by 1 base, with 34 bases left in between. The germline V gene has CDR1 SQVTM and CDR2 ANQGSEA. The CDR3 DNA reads TGCAGCGCCCTCCGACTGGGCCAGACTACCGTAACAGGGCCGAACACTGAAGCTTTCTTT. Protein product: CSALRLGQTTVTGPNTEAFF. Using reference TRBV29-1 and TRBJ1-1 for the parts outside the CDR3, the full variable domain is SAVISQKPSRDICQRGTSLTIQCQVDSQVTMMFWYRQQPGQSLTLIATANQGSEATYESGFVIDKFPISRPNLTFSTLTVSNMSPEDSSIYLCSALRLGQTTVTGPNTEAFFGQGTRLTVV.

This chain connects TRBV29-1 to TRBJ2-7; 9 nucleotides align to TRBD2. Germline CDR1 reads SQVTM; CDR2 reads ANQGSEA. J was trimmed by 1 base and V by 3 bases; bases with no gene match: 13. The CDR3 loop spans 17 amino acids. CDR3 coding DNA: TGCAGCGTTGAGCGAGTGGGGCGGGAGGGCTTTTCCTACGAGCAGTACTTC. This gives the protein CSVERVGREGFSYEQYF.

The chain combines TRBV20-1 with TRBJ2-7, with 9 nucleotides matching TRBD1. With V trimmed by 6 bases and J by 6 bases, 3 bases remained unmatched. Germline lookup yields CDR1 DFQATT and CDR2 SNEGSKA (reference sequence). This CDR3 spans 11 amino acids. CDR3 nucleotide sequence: TGCAGTGCCTCGGGACAGGGCGAGCAGTACTTC. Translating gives CSASGQGEQYF.

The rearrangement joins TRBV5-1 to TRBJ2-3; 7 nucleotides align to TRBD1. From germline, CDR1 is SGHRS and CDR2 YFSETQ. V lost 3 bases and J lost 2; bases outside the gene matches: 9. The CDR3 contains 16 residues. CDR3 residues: CASSSKDREPTDTQYF. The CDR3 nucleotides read TGCGCCAGCAGCTCAAAAGACAGGGAACCCACAGATACGCAGTATTTT.

DNA for the CDR3: TGTGCCAGCAGCCAAAGGATGGGACTAGCAGTTTACGAGCAGTACTTC. Protein sequence: CASSQRMGLAVYEQYF. The rearrangement uses TRBV14 and TRBJ2-7; 9 nucleotides match TRBD2. V shed 2 bases, J shed 4 bases, and the junction held 9 bases outside the gene matches. The CDR3 has 16 residues. Germline CDR1 SGHDN, CDR2 FVKESK.

In nucleotides, the CDR3 is TGTGCCAGCAGCCAAGGTCCGTCTGGAAACACCATATATTTT. Translation gives CASSQGPSGNTIYF. The rearrangement joins TRBV4-2 to TRBJ1-3; D remains unclear. Germline CDR1 is LGHNA and CDR2 is YNFKEQ. Trimming removed 1 base at V and 1 base at J, with 5 bases between. The CDR3 runs to 14 residues.

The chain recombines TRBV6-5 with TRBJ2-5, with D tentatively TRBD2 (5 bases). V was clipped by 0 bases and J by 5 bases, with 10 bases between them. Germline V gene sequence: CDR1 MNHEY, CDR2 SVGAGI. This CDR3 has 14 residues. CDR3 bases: TGTGCCAGCAGTTACTCAGGAGGTTACGAGACCCAGTACTTC. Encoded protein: CASSYSGGYETQYF.

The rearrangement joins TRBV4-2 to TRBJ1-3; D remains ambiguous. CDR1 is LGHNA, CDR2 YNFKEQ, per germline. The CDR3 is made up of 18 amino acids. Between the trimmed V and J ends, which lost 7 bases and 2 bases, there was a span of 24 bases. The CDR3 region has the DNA TGTGCCAGCACTGATGTCCCCAGGCCCGGTTCCGCTGGAAACACCATATATTTT. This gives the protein CASTDVPRPGSAGNTIYF.

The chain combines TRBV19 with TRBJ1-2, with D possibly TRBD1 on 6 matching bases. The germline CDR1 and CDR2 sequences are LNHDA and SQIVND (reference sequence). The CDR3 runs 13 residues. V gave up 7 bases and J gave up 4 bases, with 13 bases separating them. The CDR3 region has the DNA TGTGCCAGTACAGGGGATTTTCCCTATGGCTACACCTTC. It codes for CASTGDFPYGYTF.

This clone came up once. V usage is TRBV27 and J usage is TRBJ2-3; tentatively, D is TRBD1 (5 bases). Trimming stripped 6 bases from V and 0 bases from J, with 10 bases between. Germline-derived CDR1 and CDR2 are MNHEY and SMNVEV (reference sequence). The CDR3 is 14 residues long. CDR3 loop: CASRTEPSTDTQYF. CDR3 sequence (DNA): TGTGCCAGCAGGACAGAGCCGAGCACAGATACGCAGTATTTT.

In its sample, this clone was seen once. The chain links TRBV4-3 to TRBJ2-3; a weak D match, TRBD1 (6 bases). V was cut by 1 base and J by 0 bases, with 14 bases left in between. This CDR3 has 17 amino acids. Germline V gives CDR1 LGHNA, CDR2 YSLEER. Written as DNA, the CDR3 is TGCGCCAGCAGCCAAGTATTTAGGGGGTCGAGCACAGATACGCAGTATTTT. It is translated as CASSQVFRGSSTDTQYF.

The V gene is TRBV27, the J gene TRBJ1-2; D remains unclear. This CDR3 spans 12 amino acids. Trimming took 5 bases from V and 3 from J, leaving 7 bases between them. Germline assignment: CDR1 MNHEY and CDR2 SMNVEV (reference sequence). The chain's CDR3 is CASSGRYYGYTF. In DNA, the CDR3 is TGTGCCAGCAGTGGTCGGTACTATGGCTACACCTTC.

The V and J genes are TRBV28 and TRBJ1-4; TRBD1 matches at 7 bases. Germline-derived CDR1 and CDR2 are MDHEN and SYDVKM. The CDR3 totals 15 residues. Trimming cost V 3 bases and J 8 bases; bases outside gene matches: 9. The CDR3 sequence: CASSFLTGSGEKLFF. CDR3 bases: TGTGCCAGCAGTTTCTTGACAGGGTCGGGCGAAAAACTGTTTTTT.